This TCR beta chain derives from a study of regulatory T cells in long-lasting Graves disease (dated by TCRdb to about 2021). Looking at the study overall: Antithyroid drugs had been taken for less than 3 months by newly diagnosed Graves' disease patients. A total of approximately 35 samples were covered by TCR sequencing, comprising approximately 13 persistent and about 20 newly diagnosed Graves' disease patients. The study took place in China and was registered as a clinical trial. Patients with persistent Graves' disease were compared with patients with newly diagnosed Graves' disease using TCR sequencing and RNA sequencing of peripheral blood. Points the paper makes about the study in general: Compared with newly diagnosed patients, patients with persistent Graves' disease had lower TCR Shannon entropy and fewer highly expanded clones, which suggests clonal expansion. Persistent patients shared more public clonotypes among themselves (roughly 2,700) than newly diagnosed patients did (approximately 870). TRBV28, TRBJ1-2 and TRBJ2-5 were preferentially used in persistent disease, while TRBV20-1 and TRBJ2-1 were favored in newly diagnosed disease. Because the primary lesion, thyroid tissue, could not be accessed, the study looked at peripheral blood alone. The authors noted that the small sample size was a limitation that may lower accuracy. Sequencing and analysis were restricted to the TCR beta chain.

A remark on this clonotype: Its antigen is still unknown. It may be a read error: a sequence one base away is much more abundant.

Receptors were amplified or captured by multiplex PCR. The run used an Illumina HiSeq 4000. TCR beta libraries were built with iRepertoire HTBI primers and Arm-PCR amplification of CDR3 regions. Before sequencing, the PCR products went through gel purification. The authors' pipeline ran thus. Across samples, 60 to 75 TRBV and roughly 13 TRBJ segments were identified and used for gene usage analysis of CDR3 amino acid clonotypes. COPE and FqMerger were used to merge filtered high-quality paired reads into contigs. Contigs were aligned with BLAST to IMGT TRBV, TRBD and TRBJ reference genes, and CDR3 was defined per IMGT. Highly expanded clones were defined as clonotypes with a frequency above 0.1%. Shannon entropy was used to measure repertoire diversity, and the Gini coefficient was used to measure V-J evenness. A clonotype found in more than one individual was treated as public. TCRdb handled the public reads itself, with Q25 trimming in fastp and clone calling in MiXCR, and kept productive beta chains. CDR3 protein sequences are deduplicated, and each keeps its most common genes and DNA. The V and J calls follow TCRdb's processing rather than the paper's. Recorded for this sample are about 530,000 distinct CDR3 sequences; approximately 16% of them occurred a single time. The top ten hold about 25% of the sample.

Including cysteine and phenylalanine, the CDR3 has 13 amino acids. Here the CDR3 DNA is all that survives: 39 bases in frame from base 1. CDR1 DFQATT and CDR2 SNEGSKA are derived from the germline V gene (reference sequence). Reading the label with the study, this specimen's time point is: newly diagnosed GD, antithyroid drugs for less than 3 months. For both TCR sequencing and RNA sequencing, RNA was extracted from PBMCs in TRIzol. Graves' disease was diagnosed according to American Thyroid Association guidelines. Recruitment of patients was carried out at an endocrinology department in Xi'an, China. Each patient gave 9 to 10 milliliters of peripheral blood, collected in an EDTA anticoagulant tube. PBMCs were isolated by Ficoll Paque Plus density gradient separation without further T cell sorting. An Agilent 2100 Bioanalyzer and agarose gel were used to check RNA quality, and a NanoDrop 2000 was used to measure RNA concentration.

These records were also assigned to another study, of T cells in Graves' hyperthyroidism and ophthalmopathy. As described in the second report: A patient counted as having stable Graves' hyperthyroidism if no progression to ophthalmopathy occurred over 18 months of follow-up. Hyperthyroidism patients were newly diagnosed, had a disease duration of under 2 months, and were aged 18 to 65 years. Any patient with an uncontrolled infection, another autoimmune disease, pregnancy or lactation was excluded. Diagnoses were established on the basis of clinical symptoms, serum thyroxine and TRAb, thyroid ultrasound, and orbital computed tomography. For the first round of RT-PCR on the TCR CDR3, the HTBI primer set was used together with the Qiagen OneStep RT-PCR kit. Most expanded thyroid clonotypes (frequency above 0.001) were also detected in blood, suggesting blood repertoires may reflect thyroid immune responses. In cross-validation, a model built on a 13 V-J signature told ophthalmopathy apart from stable hyperthyroidism with roughly 87% sensitivity and 81% to 82% specificity, and in testing the same model reached 80%/75%. In validation, the model predicted progression to ophthalmopathy a median of around six months before onset, with 65% to 71% sensitivity and roughly 73% specificity. A discovery cohort of roughly 100 patients, 43 with Graves' ophthalmopathy and approximately 55 with stable Graves' hyperthyroidism, was used to find distinguishing TCR V-J signatures. Prospective prediction of ophthalmopathy was tested in an independent validation cohort of approximately 18 hyperthyroidism patients and 15 to 17 patients who later progressed to ophthalmopathy. The 100 discovery patients were randomly split 7:3 into training and test sets. In about 6 Graves' hyperthyroidism patients, the study also compared T-cell repertoires from thyroid tissue with T-cell repertoires from blood. After blood sampling, hyperthyroidism patients were treated with methimazole at a starting dose of 30 mg daily, and ophthalmopathy patients were treated with high-dose intravenous methylprednisolone. Libraries were constructed in a second round of multiplex PCR, after which size selection and purification were carried out. Sequencing of the libraries was done on an Illumina HiSeq2000 using paired-end 100 bp reads. Raw data were processed with SOAPnuke, discarding reads with adapters, uncalled bases, mean Phred below 15, or no exact constant-primer or identifier match. High-quality paired reads were merged with COPE v1.2.5, and unique nucleotide sequences were defined as clonotypes. MiTCR v1.1 was used to align clonotypes to the IMGT TRBV, TRBD and TRBJ reference segments. The analysis included only V-J combinations with a frequency above 0.0001, which together covered 98% to 99.2% of the repertoires. The TCS score was defined as the ratio of F50 (clonal expansion) to E x V (chaos), calculated using BLOSUM62-based TCRdist between CDR3 peptides within each V-J. Welch's t-statistics and random forest reduced roughly 540 V-J features to roughly 13, which were used in a naive Bayes classifier (R e1071). Sample size was not statistically predetermined, and blinding of investigators to group allocation was not performed. The paper reports TCR Vbeta CDR3 sequencing of 140 or so peripheral blood samples: some 41 ophthalmopathy, about 75 hyperthyroidism and approximately 17 progressor patients.

The receptor chain draws on TRBV20-1 and TRBJ1-6, with no reliable assignment of the D segment. Source: peripheral blood mononuclear cells (PBMCs), taken at new diagnosis, from a patient treated with antithyroid drugs. The TCR sequence derives from a middle-aged woman with Graves disease. Donor details come from another sample of the same person, matched by shared clones. The nucleotides are TGCAGTGCTAGAGTAACAGCTAATTCACACCTCCACTTT. It specifies CSARVTANSHLHF.